This T cell receptor (beta chain) is from a study of blood T cell repertoires in COVID-19 (dated by TCRdb to 2018 to 2020). About the full investigation: Samples from collaborators originated in the United States, Italy and Spain and spanned both the acute and convalescent phases of COVID-19. The prospective study material was composed of cDNA or gDNA derived from T cells, B-cell-depleted T cells, or PBMCs. The dataset comprised deeply sampled blood TCRbeta repertoires from subjects exposed to, actively infected with, or recovered from COVID-19. The repertoires were released in a freely available public database intended as a resource for research on the immune response to SARS-CoV-2. Samples came from the ongoing ImmuneRACE study (first 160 participants) plus 1,254 subjects from 6 global collaborators. Sample metadata almost always included a de-identified subject ID, COVID-19 status, age in years and sex. HLA class I and class II types, where available, came from metadata supplied by the sample provider rather than from assay-based typing.

To note about this clone: Its recognized antigen is unknown. Within one base of it there is no much larger clone, and no base qualities were kept.

On the study overall, not on this receptor specifically: The quantity of clinical and demographic metadata differed by source and by participant and was supplied without curation.

Enrolling through a virtual design, the prospective study's participants ranged in age from roughly 18 to 90 years and lived across 20 to 30 United States geographic areas. To assign participants to cohorts, the prospective study relied on clinical history that participants themselves reported in a screening survey and a study questionnaire. Recovered participants in ImmuneRACE Cohort 3 were defined as having two consecutive negative NP/OP PCR tests, clearance from a healthcare professional, or resolution of symptoms. Each participant in the prospective study had whole blood, serum and a nasopharyngeal or oropharyngeal swab collected by mobile phlebotomists. Additional blood draws and questionnaires over an approximately two-month period could optionally be provided by prospective study participants. Before DNA extraction, prospective study blood samples were shipped either frozen or at room temperature.

TCRbeta CDR3 regions were amplified from genomic DNA using the immunoSEQ Assay, a bias-controlled multiplex PCR. The paper's processing steps were these. The number of nucleated cells in each sample was estimated by amplification of reference gene primers within the assay. To quantify the absolute abundance of each unique TCRbeta CDR3 rearrangement, sequence reads were collapsed and filtered. For each sample, productive Simpson clonality was calculated as the square root of Simpson's diversity index across productive rearrangements. TCRdb provides this immuneACCESS table in a form limited to in-frame rearrangements. Some clones are lacking; in checked studies, under half of them reflect an unresolved V gene, and why the rest are absent is not known. Clone size and V and J calls were adopted from that table, with D and trimming inferred from the DNA. The sample contains 300,000 to 400,000 clones, around 91% of them found a single time. The ten top clones hold around 1% of the sample.

The V end gives up 5 bases and the J end 4 bases, leaving 10 bases in the junction not matched to a gene. Counted from cysteine to phenylalanine, this CDR3 has 15 amino acids. The retained sequence is limited to the CDR3, 45 bases, with the frame set at the first base. For CDR1 and CDR2, the germline V gene (reference sequence) lists LNHDA and SQIVND. The chain employs TRBV19 and TRBJ2-5, with TRBD1 matching 7 junction bases. This TCR came from a man aged 18 to 30 who had recovered from COVID-19. Sequences were obtained from PBMCs or T cells enriched from blood (not recorded which). Read as DNA, the sequence is TGTGCCAGTAGTTTGAAGGGGGCTTGGGTAGAGACCCAGTACTTC. It encodes CASSLKGAWVETQYF.